This is a list of T cell receptor beta chains from one sample in a study of T cells in Graves' hyperthyroidism and ophthalmopathy. TCRdb processed the multiplex PCR reads anew with MiXCR; each CDR3 protein has one entry. The table records about 500,000 distinct CDR3 sequences, approximately 49% of them present only once. Source material: peripheral blood or thyroid tissue (not recorded which). These receptors originate from an adult woman with Graves' disease, either hyperthyroidism or ophthalmopathy (not recorded which). Each CDR3 is given with its conserved first and last residue. Fields, in order: D gene, V gene, J gene, clone size, CDR3 DNA, CDR3 protein. The D gene is left open where the match is weak. Rows may omit the clone size; those that give it use once, few, many or a size class.

>TRBD2|TRBV7-3|TRBJ2-5|-
TGTGCCAGCAGTTCCCGGGGGAGGGAAGAGACCCAGTACTTC
CASSSRGREETQYF
>-|TRBV7-9|TRBJ2-7|-
TGTGCCAGCAGCCCTACAGGGTTGCCGCACGAGCAGTACTTC
CASSPTGLPHEQYF
>-|TRBV7-9|TRBJ1-5|-
TGTGCCAGCAGCTTAAGGGTCCTCCGGGACAACAATCAGCCCCAGCATTTT
CASSLRVLRDNNQPQHF
>-|TRBV19|TRBJ1-5|many
TGTGCCAGTCGAGGGTTCGCGGCGGGAAATCAGCCCCAGCATTTT
CASRGFAAGNQPQHF
>TRBD1|TRBV10-3|TRBJ1-2|-
TGTGCCATCAGGGGAGGACAGGCTTTTGGCTACACCTTC
CAIRGGQAFGYTF
>TRBD1|TRBV2|TRBJ1-5|many
TGTGCCAGCCGTCGACAGGGTGACGGCAATCAGCCCCAGCATTTT
CASRRQGDGNQPQHF
>-|TRBV9|TRBJ2-7|-
TGTGCCAGCGGAGGAGGGGGTCGGGGATCCTACGAGCAGTACTTC
CASGGGGRGSYEQYF
>TRBD2|TRBV6-5|TRBJ2-7|-
TGTGCCAGCAGCCAAACTAGCGGGAGGGGCGAGCAGTACTTC
CASSQTSGRGEQYF
>-|TRBV10-3|TRBJ1-6|-
TGTGCCATCGGGGACATCGCTTCACCCCTCCACTTT
CAIGDIASPLHF
>-|TRBV10-1|TRBJ2-3|few
TGCGCCAGCAGTGAGACCACAGATACGCAGTATTTT
CASSETTDTQYF
>-|TRBV29-1|TRBJ2-5|many
TGCAGCGTTGGAAGCGAGACCCAGTACTTC
CSVGSETQYF
>-|TRBV12-3/TRBV12-4|TRBJ1-6|many
TGTGCCAGCAGTGCCGGACCTAATTCACCCCTCCACTTT
CASSAGPNSPLHF
>-|TRBV7-9|TRBJ1-2|-
TGTGCCAGCAGCTTAGGGGGCAGTTGGGATAGTGGCTACACCTTC
CASSLGGSWDSGYTF
>-|TRBV10-3|TRBJ1-5|once
TGTGCCATCAGTGATCCGGGAGCAGGCTGGCCCCAGCATTTT
CAISDPGAGWPQHF
>-|TRBV10-3|TRBJ2-7|-
TGTGCCATCAGCGGAGCGGGACAGGACTACGAGCAGTACTTC
CAISGAGQDYEQYF
>-|TRBV6-1|TRBJ1-2|many
TGTGCCAGCAGGATCGGTGGCTACACCTTC
CASRIGGYTF
>TRBD1|TRBV10-2|TRBJ1-1|many
TGCGCCAGTAGATACAGGGGGCTAAAGACTGAAGCTTTCTTT
CASRYRGLKTEAFF
>-|TRBV7-3|TRBJ1-4|-
TGTGCCAGCAGCCGGGACGGGGTTGAGGAAAAACTGTTTTTT
CASSRDGVEEKLFF
>TRBD2|TRBV29-1|TRBJ2-7|-
TGCAGTTTCTCGGGAGGTTTCTACGAGCAGTACTTC
CSFSGGFYEQYF
>TRBD2|TRBV5-6|TRBJ2-2|-
TGTGCCTGGAGGCCCGGACTAGCGATCATGGACGGGGAGCTGTTTTTT
CAWRPGLAIMDGELFF